This T cell receptor beta chain was captured by sequencing in a study of shared clonotypes between healthy human individuals. Turning to the study itself: Every donor yielded three CD4 naive, three CD4 memory, two CD8 naive and one CD8 memory plate.

V lost 6 bases to trimming and J lost 4 bases; unmatched junction nucleotides: 9. The CDR3 is 15 amino acids. Germline V gene data show CDR1 as SQVTM and CDR2 as ANQGSEA. Findings and caveats of the study: The study found about 5.1% of naive CD4 clonotypes shared across a handful of donors.

The data were produced by immunoSEQ multiplex PCR, yet TCRdb's version contains in-frame clones alone and is incomplete. The sample holds fewer than 1 million clones, around 96% seen once. In the naive CD8 group, cells lacked CD45RO and were positively selected for CCR7, so terminally differentiated effector memory CD45RA+ cells were left out. Concerning this clone: The antigen remains unidentified.

The chain combines TRBV29-1 with TRBJ2-1; 10 bases fit TRBD1. This sequence was found in a man aged 30-40 years in good health. Sequencing used naive CD8+ T cells sorted from blood. The CDR3 spells CSVADRDRGYNEQFF. As DNA, the CDR3 is TGCAGCGTGGCCGACCGGGACAGGGGATACAATGAGCAGTTCTTC.